Below are 2 T cell receptor beta chains sequenced from a single sample in a study of blood T cells in healthy people across ages (dated by TCRdb to 2015 to 2017). The library came from 5' RACE. Sequencing was performed on an Illumina HiSeq 2500. A second PCR of roughly 7 to 12 cycles was performed with a sample-barcoded 5' primer and a J-beta primer mix. The public reads were quality trimmed at Q25 with fastp and then assembled into clones with MiXCR by TCRdb, keeping productive beta chains. Rows merge per CDR3 protein into single entries with the most common DNA and genes. In all, the sample holds more than 800,000 distinct CDR3 sequences, and under 35% of those were seen once. The ten largest clones capture around 15% of the sample. What was sequenced was blood. Receptors originate from a woman of 80 years or more in good health.

Regarding this clonotype: One end of the junction is discordant with germline, which a read error may explain. The genes are TRBV4-3 and TRBJ2-2, with D perhaps matching TRBD1 (7 bases). The CDR3 spans 18 residues. The V gene's germline CDR1 is LGHNA and CDR2 YSLEER. CDR3 region: CASSQNIPTGRDTGERFF. The DNA for the CDR3 is TGCGCCAGCAGCCAAAATATACCGACAGGGCGGGACACCGGGGAGCGGTTTTTT.

This clonotype was recorded a few times. The chain couples TRBV7-2 to TRBJ1-1; unclear D gene. V was trimmed by 5 bases and J by 8 bases, leaving 12 bases between them. CDR3 length: 12 residues. From germline, CDR1 is SGHTA and CDR2 FQGNSA. DNA for the CDR3: TGTGCCAGCAGCCACCCCAGAAGCGAAGCTTTCTTT. Residues: CASSHPRSEAFF.